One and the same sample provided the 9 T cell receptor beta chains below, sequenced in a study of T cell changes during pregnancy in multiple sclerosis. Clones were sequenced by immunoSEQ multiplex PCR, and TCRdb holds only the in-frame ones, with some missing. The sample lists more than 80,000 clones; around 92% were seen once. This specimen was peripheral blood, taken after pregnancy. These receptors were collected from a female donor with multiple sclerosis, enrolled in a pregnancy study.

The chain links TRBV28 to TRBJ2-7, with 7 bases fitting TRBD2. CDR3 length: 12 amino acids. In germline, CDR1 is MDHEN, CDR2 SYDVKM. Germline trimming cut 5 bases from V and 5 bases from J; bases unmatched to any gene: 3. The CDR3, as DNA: TGTGCCAGCAGTCTCGCGGGGGACGAGCAGTACTTC. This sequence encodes CASSLAGDEQYF.

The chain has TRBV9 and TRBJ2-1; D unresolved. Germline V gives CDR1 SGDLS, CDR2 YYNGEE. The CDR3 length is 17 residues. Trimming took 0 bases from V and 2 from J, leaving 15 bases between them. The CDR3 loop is CASSVGLAKSPYNEQFF. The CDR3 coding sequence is TGTGCCAGCAGCGTAGGGTTAGCAAAGAGCCCCTACAATGAGCAGTTCTTC.

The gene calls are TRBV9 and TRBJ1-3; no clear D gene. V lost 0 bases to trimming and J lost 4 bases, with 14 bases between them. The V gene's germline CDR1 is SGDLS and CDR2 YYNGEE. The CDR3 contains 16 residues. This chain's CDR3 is CASSVAGNSPGNTIYF. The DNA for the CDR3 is TGTGCCAGCAGCGTAGCGGGGAACTCTCCAGGAAACACCATATATTTT.

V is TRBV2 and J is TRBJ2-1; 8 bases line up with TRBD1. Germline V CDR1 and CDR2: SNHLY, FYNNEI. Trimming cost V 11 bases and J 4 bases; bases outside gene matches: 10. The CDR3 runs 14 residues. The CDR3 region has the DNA TGTGCCGGGGGAGATGACAGGGGTTACAATGAGCAGTTCTTC. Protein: CAGGDDRGYNEQFF.

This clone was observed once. CDR3 region: CASSLAGTDVSYEQYF. As DNA, the CDR3 is TGTGCCAGCAGCTTAGCGGGGACAGACGTCTCCTACGAGCAGTACTTC. J is TRBJ2-7 and V is TRBV7-9; the match to TRBD1 covers 7 bases. The trim removed 0 bases at V and 0 bases at J, leaving 5 bases unmatched. The germline V gene encodes CDR1 SEHNR and CDR2 FQNEAQ (reference sequence). The CDR3 sequence is 16 residues long.

CDR3 region: CASSLVGQGKEKLFF. CDR3 DNA sequence: TGTGCCAGCAGTTTAGTGGGACAGGGAAAGGAAAAACTGTTTTTT. The chain links TRBV28 to TRBJ1-4; 9 bases agree with TRBD1. V lost 2 bases and J lost 8; bases outside the gene matches: 6. Germline V gives CDR1 MDHEN, CDR2 SYDVKM. This CDR3 comprises 15 residues. Drawing the rest from reference TRBV28 and TRBJ1-4, the complete variable domain is DVKVTQSSRYLVKRTGEKVFLECVQDMDHENMFWYRQDPGLGLRLIYFSYDVKMKEKGDIPEGYSVSREKKERFSLILESASTNQTSMYLCASSLVGQGKEKLFFGSGTQLSVL.

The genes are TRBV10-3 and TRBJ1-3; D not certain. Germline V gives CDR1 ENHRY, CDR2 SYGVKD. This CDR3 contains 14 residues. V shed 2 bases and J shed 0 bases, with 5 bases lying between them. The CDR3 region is CAISEGPSGNTIYF. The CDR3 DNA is TGTGCCATCAGTGAGGGGCCCTCTGGAAACACCATATATTTT.

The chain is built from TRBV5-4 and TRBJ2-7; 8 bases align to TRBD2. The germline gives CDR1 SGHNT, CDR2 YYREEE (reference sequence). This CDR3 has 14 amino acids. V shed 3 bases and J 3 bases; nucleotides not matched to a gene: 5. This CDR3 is CASSSERGYYEQYF. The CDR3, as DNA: TGTGCCAGCAGCTCCGAGCGGGGGTACTACGAGCAGTACTTC.

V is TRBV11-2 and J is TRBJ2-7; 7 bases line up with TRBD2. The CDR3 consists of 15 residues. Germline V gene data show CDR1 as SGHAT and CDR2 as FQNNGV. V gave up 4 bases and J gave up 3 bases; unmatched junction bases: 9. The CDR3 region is CASSWAGTTLYEQYF. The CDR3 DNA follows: TGTGCCAGCAGCTGGGCCGGGACTACCCTCTACGAGCAGTACTTC.